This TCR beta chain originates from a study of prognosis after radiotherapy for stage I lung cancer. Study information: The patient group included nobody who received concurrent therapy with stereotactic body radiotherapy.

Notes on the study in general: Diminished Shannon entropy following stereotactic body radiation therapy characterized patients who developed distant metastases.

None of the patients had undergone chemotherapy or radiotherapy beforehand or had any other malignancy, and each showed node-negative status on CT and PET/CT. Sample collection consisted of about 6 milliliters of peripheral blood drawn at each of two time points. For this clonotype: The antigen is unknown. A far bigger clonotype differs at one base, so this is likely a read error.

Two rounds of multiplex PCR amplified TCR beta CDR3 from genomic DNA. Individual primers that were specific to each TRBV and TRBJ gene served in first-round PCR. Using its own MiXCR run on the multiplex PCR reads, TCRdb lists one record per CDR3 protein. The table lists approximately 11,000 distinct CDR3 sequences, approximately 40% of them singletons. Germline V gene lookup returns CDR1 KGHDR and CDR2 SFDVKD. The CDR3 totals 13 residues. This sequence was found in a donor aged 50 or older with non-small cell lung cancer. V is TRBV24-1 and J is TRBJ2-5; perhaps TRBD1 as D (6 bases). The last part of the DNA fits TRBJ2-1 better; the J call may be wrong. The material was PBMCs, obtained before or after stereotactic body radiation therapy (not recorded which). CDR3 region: CATREQGSYEQFF. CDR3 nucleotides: TGTGCCACCAGAGAACAGGGAAGCTATGAGCAGTTCTTC.